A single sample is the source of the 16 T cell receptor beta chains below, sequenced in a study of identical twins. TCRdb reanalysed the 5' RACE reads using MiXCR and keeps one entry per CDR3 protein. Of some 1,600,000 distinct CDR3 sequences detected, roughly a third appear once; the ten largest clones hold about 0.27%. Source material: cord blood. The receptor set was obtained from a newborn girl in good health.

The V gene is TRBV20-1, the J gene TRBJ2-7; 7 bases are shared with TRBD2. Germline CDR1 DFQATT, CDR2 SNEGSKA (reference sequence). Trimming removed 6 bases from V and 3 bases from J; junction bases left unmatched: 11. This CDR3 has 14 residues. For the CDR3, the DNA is TGCAGTGCCGTGGGAGGGAGGGCCTTCTACGAGCAGTACTTC. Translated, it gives CSAVGGRAFYEQYF.

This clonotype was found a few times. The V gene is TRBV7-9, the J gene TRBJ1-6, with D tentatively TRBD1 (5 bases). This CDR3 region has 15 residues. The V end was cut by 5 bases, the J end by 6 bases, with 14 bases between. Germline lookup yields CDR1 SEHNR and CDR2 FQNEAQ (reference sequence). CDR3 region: CASSLGSGPNSPLHF. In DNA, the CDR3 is TGTGCCAGCAGCCTAGGATCGGGACCTAATTCACCCCTCCACTTT.

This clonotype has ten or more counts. The CDR3 DNA follows: TGTGCCAGCAGCTCAGGGGGACCCTACAAAAATGGCTACACCTTC. This gives the protein CASSSGGPYKNGYTF. V is TRBV7-2 and J is TRBJ1-2, with TRBD1 matching over 7 bases. V lost 4 bases to trimming and J lost 6 bases; unmatched junction nucleotides: 11. CDR1 is SGHTA, CDR2 FQGNSA, per germline. The CDR3 has 15 residues.

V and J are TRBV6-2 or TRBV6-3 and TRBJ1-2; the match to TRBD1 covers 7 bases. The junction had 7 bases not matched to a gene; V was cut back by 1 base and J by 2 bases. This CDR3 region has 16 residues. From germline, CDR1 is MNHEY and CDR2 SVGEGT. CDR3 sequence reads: CASSYFYRDSNYGYTF. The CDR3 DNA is TGTGCCAGCAGTTACTTTTACCGGGACAGCAACTATGGCTACACCTTC.

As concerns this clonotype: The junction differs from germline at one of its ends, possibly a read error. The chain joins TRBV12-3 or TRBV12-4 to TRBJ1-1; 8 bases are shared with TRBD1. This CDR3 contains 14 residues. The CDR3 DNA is TGTGCCAGCAGTTGGACAGGGATGAACACTGCAGCTTTCTTT. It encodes CASSWTGMNTAAFF.

This CDR3 reads CSASRSGGGDGYTF. CDR3 nucleotide sequence: TGCAGTGCTAGTAGATCCGGCGGGGGAGACGGCTACACCTTC. V gene TRBV20-1 combines with J gene TRBJ1-2; the D gene is possibly TRBD1 (5 bases). V gave up 3 bases and J gave up 8 bases, with 19 bases separating them. Germline values: CDR1 DFQATT, CDR2 SNEGSKA (reference sequence). CDR3 length equals 14 residues.

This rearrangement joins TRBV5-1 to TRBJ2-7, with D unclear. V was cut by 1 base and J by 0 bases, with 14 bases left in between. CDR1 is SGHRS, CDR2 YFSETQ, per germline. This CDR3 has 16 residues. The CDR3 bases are TGCGCCAGCAGCTTGTTAGGCAGTGGAACCTCCTACGAGCAGTACTTC. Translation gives CASSLLGSGTSYEQYF.

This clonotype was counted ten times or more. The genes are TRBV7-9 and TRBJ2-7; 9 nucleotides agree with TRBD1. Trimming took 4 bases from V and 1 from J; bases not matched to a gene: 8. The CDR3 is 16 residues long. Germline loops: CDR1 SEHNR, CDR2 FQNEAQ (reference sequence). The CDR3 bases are TGTGCCAGCAGCTCACCTTGGACAGGGGATTCCTACGAGCAGTACTTC. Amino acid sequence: CASSSPWTGDSYEQYF.

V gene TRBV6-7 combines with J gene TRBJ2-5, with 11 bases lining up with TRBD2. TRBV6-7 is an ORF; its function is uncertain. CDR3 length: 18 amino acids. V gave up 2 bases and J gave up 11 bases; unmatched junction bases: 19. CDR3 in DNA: TGTGCCAGCAGTTACCCCACTAGCGGGAGATCGGGTTACAATGAGCAGTACTTC. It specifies CASSYPTSGRSGYNEQYF.

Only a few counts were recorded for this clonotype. CDR3 nucleotide sequence: TGTGCCATCGGCTCTAGGGCAGATACGCAGTATTTT. Translating gives CAIGSRADTQYF. The V call is TRBV10-3, the J call TRBJ2-3; D ambiguous. The CDR3 is 12 residues long. CDR1 and CDR2 from the germline V gene are ENHRY and SYGVKD. The V end lost 8 bases, the J end lost 4 bases, and 10 bases lay between the germline ends.

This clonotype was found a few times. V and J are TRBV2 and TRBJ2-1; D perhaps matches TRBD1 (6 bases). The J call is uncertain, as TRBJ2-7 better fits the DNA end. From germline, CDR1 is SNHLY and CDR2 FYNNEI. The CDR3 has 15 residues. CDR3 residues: CASTAQGLLSNEQYF. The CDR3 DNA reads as TGTGCCAGCACTGCCCAGGGGCTCTTGAGCAATGAGCAGTACTTC.

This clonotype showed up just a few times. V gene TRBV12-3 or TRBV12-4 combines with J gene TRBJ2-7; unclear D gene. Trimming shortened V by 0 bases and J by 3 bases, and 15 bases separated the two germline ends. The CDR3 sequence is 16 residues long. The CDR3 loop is CASSLAGGPGFYEQYF. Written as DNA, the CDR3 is TGTGCCAGCAGTTTAGCGGGCGGCCCGGGTTTCTACGAGCAGTACTTC.

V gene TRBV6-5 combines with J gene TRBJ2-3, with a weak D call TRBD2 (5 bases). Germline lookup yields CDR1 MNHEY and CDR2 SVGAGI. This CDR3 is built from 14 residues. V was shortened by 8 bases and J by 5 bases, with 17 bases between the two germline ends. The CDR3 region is CASAYFGEGDTQYF. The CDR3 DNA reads TGTGCCAGCGCCTACTTCGGGGAAGGAGATACGCAGTATTTT.

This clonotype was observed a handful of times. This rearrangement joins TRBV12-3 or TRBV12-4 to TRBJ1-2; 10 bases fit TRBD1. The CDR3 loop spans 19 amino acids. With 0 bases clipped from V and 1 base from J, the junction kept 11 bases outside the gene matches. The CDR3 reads CASSLAWDRGTIGNYGYTF. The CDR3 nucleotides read TGTGCCAGCAGTTTAGCCTGGGACAGGGGAACCATCGGTAACTATGGCTACACCTTC.

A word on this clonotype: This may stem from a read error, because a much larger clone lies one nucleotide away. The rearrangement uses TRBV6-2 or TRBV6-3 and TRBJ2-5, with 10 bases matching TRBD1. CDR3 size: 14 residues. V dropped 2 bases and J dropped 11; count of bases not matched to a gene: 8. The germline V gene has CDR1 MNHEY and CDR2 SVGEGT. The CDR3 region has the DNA TGTGCCAGCAGTTACGGACAGGGGGGTTACGGGCAGTACTTC. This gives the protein CASSYGQGGYGQYF.

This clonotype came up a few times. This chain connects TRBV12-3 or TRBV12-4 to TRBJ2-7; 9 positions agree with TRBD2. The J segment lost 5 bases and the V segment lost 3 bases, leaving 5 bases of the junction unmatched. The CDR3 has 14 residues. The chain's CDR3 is CASSFSGRANEQYF. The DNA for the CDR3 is TGTGCCAGCAGTTTTAGCGGGAGAGCAAACGAGCAGTACTTC.